This is a list of T cell receptor beta chains from one sample in a study of T cell responses to AZD1222 COVID-19 vaccine. Clones were read by immunoSEQ multiplex PCR, and TCRdb kept only the in-frame ones, dropping some. The sample has 100,000 to 150,000 clones, 92% seen once. The sample here was peripheral blood, taken on day 0 of AZD1222 vaccination. The receptors stem from an adult in good health. Both conserved end residues are part of each CDR3. D genes are given only for firm matches. The size entry is marked missing in some rows and otherwise reads once, few, many or a size class.

v_gene	j_gene	abundance	d_gene	CDR3nt	CDR3aa
TRBV6-5	TRBJ2-1	-	TRBD2	TGTGCCAGCAGTTACGCGGGAGTAAGGTCGGGTGAGCAGTTCTTC	CASSYAGVRSGEQFF
TRBV4-1	TRBJ2-3	-	-	TGCGCCAGCAGCCAAAGGTCCCGAGCGGGAGATACGCAGTATTTT	CASSQRSRAGDTQYF
TRBV13	TRBJ1-3	few	-	TGTGCCAGCAGCTCCCGGGGGACATCCGGGACATTAGGAAACACCATATATTTT	CASSSRGTSGTLGNTIYF
TRBV7-9	TRBJ1-1	few	-	TGTGCCAGTAAGGGTGCAGTGAACACTGAAGCTTTCTTT	CASKGAVNTEAFF
TRBV18	TRBJ2-7	-	-	TGTGCCAGCTCACCCCGGGGGCGGAACGAGCAGTACTTC	CASSPRGRNEQYF
TRBV7-9	TRBJ2-5	-	TRBD1	TGTGCCAGCAGCTTCCGTCTTAAGGACAGGGGAGAGAGAGAGACCCAGTACTTC	CASSFRLKDRGERETQYF
TRBV7-2	TRBJ2-2	-	TRBD1	TGTGCCAGCAGCTTTTGGACAGGGGGCGATCTTCTGACCGGGGAGCTGTTTTTT	CASSFWTGGDLLTGELFF
TRBV6-5	TRBJ1-2	-	-	TGTGCCAGCCGATCAGCGAACGCGTACGATGGCTACACCTTC	CASRSANAYDGYTF
TRBV6-1	TRBJ2-1	-	-	TGTGCCAGCAGTGATCAGGGTGCGTCCTACAATGAGCAGTTCTTC	CASSDQGASYNEQFF
TRBV10-2	TRBJ2-7	-	TRBD2	TGCGCCAGCAGTGAAGGGACTAGCTACGAGCAGTACTTC	CASSEGTSYEQYF
TRBV30	TRBJ1-2	-	-	TGTGCCTGGAGTCCAGGGGCCCTTAACTATGGCTACACCTTC	CAWSPGALNYGYTF
TRBV19	TRBJ2-7	-	-	TGTGCCAGTAGTATAGATCCCGGCCAGGGAAGGAATACCTACGAGCAGTACTTC	CASSIDPGQGRNTYEQYF
TRBV7-9	TRBJ2-1	few	-	TGTGCCAGCAGCCCAGGAGCACTGAATGAGCAGTTCTTC	CASSPGALNEQFF
TRBV30	TRBJ2-3	few	-	TGTGCCTGGAGTGTACATCCGGGTGGGGGCACAGATACGCAGTATTTT	CAWSVHPGGGTDTQYF
TRBV7-2	TRBJ2-7	-	TRBD2	TGTGCCAGCAGCTTGGGGACTAGCGGGAGCGACGAGCAGTACTTC	CASSLGTSGSDEQYF
TRBV11-2	TRBJ1-2	-	-	TGTGCCAGCAGGGAATGGGGGAACTCTGGCTACACCTTC	CASREWGNSGYTF
TRBV11-3	TRBJ2-1	-	-	TGTGCCAGCAGCTTAGAGATAGCGGAGCTCAGTGAGCAGTTCTTC	CASSLEIAELSEQFF
TRBV29-1	TRBJ1-2	-	-	TGCAGCGTTGGGAAAGGAGAGGTTGCTAGTCGTAACTATGGCTACACCTTC	CSVGKGEVASRNYGYTF
TRBV16	TRBJ1-5	-	-	TGTGCCAGCAGCCCAAAGGGAGGCGATCAGCCCCAGCATTTT	CASSPKGGDQPQHF
TRBV28	TRBJ1-1	once	TRBD1	TGTGCCAGCAGCGAACAGGGGATGTACACTGAAGCTTTCTTT	CASSEQGMYTEAFF
TRBV7-6	TRBJ2-1	-	-	TGTGCCAGCAGCTTAGGGGGTGTCGGGAGAAGCTCCTACAATGAGCAGTTCTTC	CASSLGGVGRSSYNEQFF
TRBV11-2	TRBJ1-2	-	TRBD1	TGTGCCAGCAGCCTGGGACAGGGGGACTATGGCTACACCTTC	CASSLGQGDYGYTF
TRBV11-3	TRBJ2-5	-	-	TGTGCCAGCAGCTCAAGACAGGACCAAGAGACCCAGTACTTC	CASSSRQDQETQYF
TRBV6-5	TRBJ2-5	-	TRBD1	TGTGCCAGCAGTCCATGGGACAGCCTGGGAGAGACCCAGTACTTC	CASSPWDSLGETQYF
TRBV9	TRBJ2-6	once	-	TGTGCCAGCAGCGTAGAAGGTCTGGGGGCCTCTGGGGCCAACGTCCTGACTTTC	CASSVEGLGASGANVLTF
TRBV7-6	TRBJ2-1	-	TRBD2	TGTGCCAGCAGCAGCGGGACTAGCAATGAGCAGTTCTTC	CASSSGTSNEQFF
TRBV7-2	TRBJ1-6	once	TRBD1	TGTGCCAGCAGCCCGACCGGGACAGGGAGCTCACCCCTCCACTTT	CASSPTGTGSSPLHF
TRBV5-6	TRBJ2-6	-	-	TGTGCCAGCAGCTTCGCAGGGTACAGCACGAGCTCTGGGGCCAACGTCCTGACTTTC	CASSFAGYSTSSGANVLTF
TRBV9	TRBJ2-2	-	TRBD2	TGCGCCCCCAGCCCCCGGGGGGGCGGGGCGAACACCGGGGAGCTGTTTTTT	CAPSPRGGGANTGELFF
TRBV21-1	TRBJ1-1	-	-	TGTGCCATCAGGCCTCTGACGGGACAGGGGCTTTCGGATACTGAAGCTTTCTTT	CAIRPLTGQGLSDTEAFF
TRBV6-2/TRBV6-3	TRBJ2-1	-	-	TGTGCCAGCAGCACGCTCAGCAATGAGCAGTTCTTC	CASSTLSNEQFF
TRBV7-6	TRBJ1-5	-	-	TGTGCCAGCAGCTTAGTCGGGGGCTCGGGCAATCAGCCCCAGCATTTT	CASSLVGGSGNQPQHF
TRBV9	TRBJ1-5	-	TRBD1	TGTGCCAGCAGCGTAGGGGACAGTCATCAGCCCCAGCATTTT	CASSVGDSHQPQHF
TRBV2	TRBJ2-7	-	-	TGTGCCAGCAGTGTGTTACAGGGTGGTTACGAGCAGTACTTC	CASSVLQGGYEQYF
TRBV25-1	TRBJ1-2	-	-	TGTGCCAGCAGTAATGCGCGGAACTATGGCTACACCTTC	CASSNARNYGYTF
TRBV2	TRBJ1-1	-	-	TGTGCCAGCAGTTCGGGACTGGGGGACACTGAAGCTTTCTTT	CASSSGLGDTEAFF
TRBV6-5	TRBJ2-1	-	TRBD2	TGTGCCAGCAGCCCCGGGGGGTGGACGAATGAGCAGTTCTTC	CASSPGGWTNEQFF
TRBV27	TRBJ1-1	-	-	TGTGCCAGCAGTTTATCGGCCTGGGGAGAGAACACTGAAGCTTTCTTT	CASSLSAWGENTEAFF
TRBV11-2	TRBJ1-4	-	TRBD1	TGTGCCAGCAGCTCACCAGGACAGGGGGTTAGGGAAAAACTGTTTTTT	CASSSPGQGVREKLFF
TRBV6-1	TRBJ1-4	-	TRBD1	TGTGCCAGCAGTGAGGGGACAGGGATAACTAATGAAAAACTGTTTTTT	CASSEGTGITNEKLFF
TRBV10-3	TRBJ1-6	-	-	TGTGCCATCAGGGACCACAGGAGCTCCTATAATTCACCCCTCCACTTT	CAIRDHRSSYNSPLHF
TRBV3-1/TRBV3-2	TRBJ1-5	-	-	TGTGCCAGCAGCCAAGGTAGCAATCAGCCCCAGCATTTT	CASSQGSNQPQHF